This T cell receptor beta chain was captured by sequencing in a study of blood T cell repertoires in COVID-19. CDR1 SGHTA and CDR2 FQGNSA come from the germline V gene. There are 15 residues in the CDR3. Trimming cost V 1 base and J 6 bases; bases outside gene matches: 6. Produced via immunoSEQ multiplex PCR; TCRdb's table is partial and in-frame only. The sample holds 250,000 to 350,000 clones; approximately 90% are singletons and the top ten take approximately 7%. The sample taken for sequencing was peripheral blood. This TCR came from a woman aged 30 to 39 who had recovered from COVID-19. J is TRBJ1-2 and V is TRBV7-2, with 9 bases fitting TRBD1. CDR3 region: CASSLVAQGADGYTF. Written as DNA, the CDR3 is TGTGCCAGCAGCTTAGTTGCACAGGGGGCCGATGGCTACACCTTC.